The 21 T cell receptor beta chains in this list originate from one sample, sequenced in a study of a mutant IDH1 vaccine in newly diagnosed glioma. Documented time point: week 11, during vaccination. Each dose of the vaccine consisted of 300 ug of mutant IDH1 20-mer peptide, with topical imiquimod. Antigens for these TCRs are unknown. Assay used: immunoSEQ multiplex PCR; TCRdb lists only in-frame clones, some missing. The sample records around 40,000 clones, 84% being singletons. The sample consisted of PBMCs, taken from a glioma patient whose treatment included an IDH1 peptide vaccine. The receptor source for this set is a middle-aged man with glioma.

The CDR3 bases are TGCGCCAGCAGCTTGGCGGGACCCTTCACAGATACGCAGTATTTT. As protein: CASSLAGPFTDTQYF. The chain has TRBV5-1 and TRBJ2-3; D is perhaps TRBD1 or TRBD2 (5 bases each). This CDR3 is 15 amino acids long. The germline V gene has CDR1 SGHRS and CDR2 YFSETQ. V was clipped by 0 bases and J by 2 bases, with 10 bases between them.

The chain carries TRBV7-6 and TRBJ2-1, with TRBD2 identical over 8 bases. With V trimmed by 2 bases and J by 6 bases, 3 bases remained unmatched. Germline CDR1 reads SGHVS; CDR2 reads FNYEAQ. The CDR3 has 14 amino acids. CDR3 protein: CASSLNGGGNEQFF. The CDR3 bases are TGTGCCAGCAGCTTAAACGGGGGGGGCAATGAGCAGTTCTTC.

The chain carries TRBV5-1 and TRBJ2-3, with TRBD2 identical over 7 bases. Germline assignment: CDR1 SGHRS and CDR2 YFSETQ. This CDR3 is 15 amino acids long. V lost 3 bases to trimming and J lost 0 bases; unmatched junction nucleotides: 4. Here the CDR3 reads CASSYGRPSTDTQYF. CDR3 bases: TGCGCCAGCAGCTACGGGAGGCCGAGCACAGATACGCAGTATTTT.

The chain has TRBV6-5 and TRBJ2-7, with TRBD2 identical over 8 bases. This CDR3 has 13 amino acids. The V gene end was trimmed by 6 bases and the J gene end by 5 bases; junction bases not matched to a gene: 6. Germline V gene sequence: CDR1 MNHEY, CDR2 SVGAGI. The CDR3 loop reads CASSPGLGNEQYF. As DNA, the CDR3 is TGTGCCAGCAGCCCGGGACTAGGCAACGAGCAGTACTTC.

V usage is TRBV5-1 and J usage is TRBJ2-7; tentatively, D is TRBD2 (5 bases). V dropped 0 bases and J dropped 3 bases, with 10 bases sitting between them. Germline V CDR1 and CDR2: SGHRS, YFSETQ. This CDR3 is built from 14 residues. This CDR3 is CASSLGRENYEQYF. The CDR3 DNA is TGCGCCAGCAGCTTGGGTAGGGAGAACTACGAGCAGTACTTC.

The chain has TRBV7-2 and TRBJ2-7; TRBD1 matches 7 bases. The junction had 10 bases not matched to a gene; V was cut back by 4 bases and J by 4 bases. The germline V gene has CDR1 SGHTA and CDR2 FQGNSA. The CDR3 runs 15 residues. The DNA for the CDR3 is TGTGCCAGCAGCTCCCGTAGGACAGGCCAGTACGAGCAGTACTTC. This translates into CASSSRRTGQYEQYF.

In its sample, this clone was seen a few times. The V and J genes are TRBV7-2 and TRBJ2-5, with D possibly TRBD1 on 6 matching bases. Germline-derived CDR1 and CDR2 are SGHTA and FQGNSA. This CDR3 contains 15 residues. V was shortened by 5 bases and J by 4 bases, with 17 bases between the two germline ends. DNA of the CDR3: TGTGCCAGCAGCCCCCTCTGGGGGCTTGCAGAGACCCAGTACTTC. Protein product: CASSPLWGLAETQYF.

The rearrangement joins TRBV4-2 to TRBJ1-2; D is possibly TRBD1 (5 bases). Germline V gene lookup returns CDR1 LGHNA and CDR2 YNFKEQ. Trimming cost V 0 bases and J 2 bases, with 10 bases left between them. The CDR3 covers 15 residues. The CDR3 region is CASSQDGRGNYGYTF. The CDR3 DNA is TGTGCCAGCAGCCAAGATGGCCGGGGCAACTATGGCTACACCTTC.

This clone was found once. The chain joins TRBV6-6 to TRBJ2-3; the D gene is possibly TRBD2 (6 bases). Germline V gene sequence: CDR1 MNHNY, CDR2 SVGAGI (reference sequence). The CDR3 length is 15 residues. Trimming cost V 2 bases and J 2 bases, with 11 bases left between them. This CDR3 is CASSYPSVNTDTQYF. CDR3 DNA: TGTGCCAGCAGTTACCCTAGCGTTAACACAGATACGCAGTATTTT.

This chain connects TRBV25-1 to TRBJ2-6, with no clear D. The CDR3 contains 14 residues. CDR1 MGHDK and CDR2 SYGVNS come from the germline V gene. V lost 4 bases and J 0 bases, leaving 4 bases between the germline ends. The CDR3 coding sequence is TGTGCCAGCAGTGCTAACTCTGGGGCCAACGTCCTGACTTTC. Amino acid sequence: CASSANSGANVLTF.

The CDR3 DNA sequence: TGTGCCGCAGGAAGGATAAAGTACTATGGCTACACCTTC. This encodes CAAGRIKYYGYTF. V gene TRBV21-1 combines with J gene TRBJ1-2; TRBD1, the D gene given by the table, was not confirmed from the DNA. TRBV21-1 is noted as a pseudogene. The CDR3 totals 13 residues.

The chain joins TRBV6-5 to TRBJ1-5, with D maybe TRBD1 (6 bases). This CDR3 region has 15 residues. Deletions cut 6 bases from V and 7 bases from J, with 19 bases between. Germline CDR1 reads MNHEY; CDR2 reads SVGAGI. This CDR3 is CASRTGRGREQPQHF. The DNA for the CDR3 is TGTGCCAGCAGGACCGGACGGGGGCGGGAGCAGCCCCAGCATTTT.

The genes are TRBV27 and TRBJ2-1, with TRBD2 matching 12 bases. The length of the CDR3 is 14 residues. V shed 2 bases and J 12 bases; nucleotides not matched to a gene: 5. Germline values: CDR1 MNHEY, CDR2 SMNVEV (reference sequence). CDR3 bases: TGTGCCAGCAGTTTAGGACTAGCGGGAATCGGGCAGTTCTTC. Protein sequence: CASSLGLAGIGQFF.

CDR3 bases: TGTGCCAGCAGCCCCCCGGACTTAAACTATGGCTACACCTTC. Translating gives CASSPPDLNYGYTF. The J gene is TRBJ1-2, the V gene TRBV7-2; D remains unclear. CDR1 SGHTA and CDR2 FQGNSA come from the germline V gene. The CDR3 has 14 residues. V dropped 5 bases and J dropped 2 bases, with 12 bases sitting between them. Complete variable domain (other parts from reference TRBV7-2 and TRBJ1-2): GAGVSQSPSNKVTEKGKDVELRCDPISGHTALYWYRQSLGQGLEFLIYFQGNSAPDKSGLPSDRFSAERTGGSVSTLTIQRTQQEDSAVYLCASSPPDLNYGYTFGSGTRLTVV.

The chain joins TRBV11-2 to TRBJ2-1, with a weak D call TRBD1 (6 bases). Deletions cut 1 base from V and 5 bases from J, with 15 bases between. Per germline, CDR1 SGHAT and CDR2 FQNNGV. This CDR3 has 16 amino acids. The CDR3 coding sequence is TGTGCCAGCAGCTTAGCCTTTACAGGGCGCCACAATGAGCAGTTCTTC. Protein sequence: CASSLAFTGRHNEQFF. The variable domain in full, completed from reference TRBV11-2 and TRBJ2-1, reads EAGVAQSPRYKIIEKRQSVAFWCNPISGHATLYWYQQILGQGPKLLIQFQNNGVVDDSQLPKDRFSAERLKGVDSTLKIQPAKLEDSAVYLCASSLAFTGRHNEQFFGPGTRLTVL.

The gene calls are TRBV7-9 and TRBJ1-5, with 10 bases matching TRBD1. Trimming removed 5 bases from V and 3 bases from J; junction bases left unmatched: 7. In germline, CDR1 is SEHNR, CDR2 FQNEAQ (reference sequence). This CDR3 is 16 amino acids long. In DNA, the CDR3 is TGTGCCAGCAGCCCCCGCGGGACAGGGGACAATCAGCCCCAGCATTTT. This gives the protein CASSPRGTGDNQPQHF.

The J gene is TRBJ2-5, the V gene TRBV6-1, with 9 bases aligning to TRBD1. The CDR3 totals 15 residues. Germline CDR1 reads MNHNS; CDR2 reads SASEGT. Trimming took 4 bases from V and 4 from J; bases not matched to a gene: 7. The CDR3 loop is CASSASGTGRETQYF. The CDR3 DNA follows: TGTGCCAGCAGTGCGTCCGGGACAGGGAGAGAGACCCAGTACTTC.

The rearrangement uses TRBV19 and TRBJ2-2; D is uncertain. V gave up 3 bases and J gave up 9 bases, with 5 bases separating them. Per germline, CDR1 LNHDA and CDR2 SQIVND (reference sequence). The CDR3 is 11 amino acids. The CDR3 region is CASSIGRELFF. The CDR3 DNA is TGTGCCAGTAGTATCGGCCGGGAGCTGTTTTTT.

J is TRBJ1-2 and V is TRBV28, with D unclear. Trimming stripped 10 bases from V and 5 bases from J, with 17 bases between. This CDR3 spans 13 amino acids. Germline CDR1 MDHEN, CDR2 SYDVKM. In DNA form, the CDR3 reads TGTGCCATGTCGTCAGGTCGGGATTATGGCTACACCTTC. Its translation is CAMSSGRDYGYTF.

Judged by abundance, this clone is medium-sized. The chain recombines TRBV2 with TRBJ1-5; tentatively, D is TRBD1 (5 bases). The CDR3 is 16 residues long. Germline loops: CDR1 SNHLY, CDR2 FYNNEI. With 5 bases removed from V and 4 bases from J, the gap between germline ends came to 18 bases. The CDR3 here is CASSSLGPGGNQPQHF. The DNA of the CDR3 is TGTGCCAGCAGTAGTTTGGGGCCCGGGGGAAATCAGCCCCAGCATTTT.

This clone was recorded only once. This sequence joins TRBV6-5 and TRBJ2-7, with TRBD2 as a possible D gene (5 bases). CDR1 is MNHEY, CDR2 SVGAGI, per germline. V gave up 6 bases and J gave up 5 bases, with 14 bases separating them. This CDR3 is 13 amino acids long. CDR3 nucleotide sequence: TGTGCCAGCAGCCCGGAACTAGGCAACGAGCAGTACTTC. This sequence encodes CASSPELGNEQYF.